This passage covers 18 T cell receptor beta chains from one sample sequenced in a study of shared clonotypes between healthy human individuals. Some clones are missing from TCRdb's copy, which holds only in-frame ones; the method was immunoSEQ multiplex PCR. The repertoire holds some 2,100,000 clones, with roughly 91% as singletons. Cells designated naive CD8 were CD45RO-negative and were positively selected for CCR7, with terminally differentiated effector memory CD45RA+ cells excluded. The sequencing sample was made of naive CD8+ T cells from PBMCs. Source of these receptors: a man between 18 and 29 years old in good health. Some clones in this sample may be carry-over from other donors' samples.

The chain links TRBV5-1 to TRBJ2-2, with 7 bases lining up with TRBD1. The CDR3 spans 15 residues. The germline CDR1 and CDR2 sequences are SGHRS and YFSETQ. The V segment lost 1 base and the J segment 1 base; nucleotides outside the gene matches: 1. The CDR3 DNA is TGCGCCAGCAGCTTGTGGACAGGGAACACCGGGGAGCTGTTTTTT. As protein: CASSLWTGNTGELFF.

The chain has TRBV19 and TRBJ1-5; weak D call: TRBD1 (6 bases). This CDR3 is 16 amino acids long. Germline loops: CDR1 LNHDA, CDR2 SQIVND (reference sequence). V lost 3 bases to trimming and J lost 0 bases, with 12 bases between them. The CDR3, as DNA: TGTGCCAGTAGTATGAGGGCAGGGGATAGCAATCAGCCCCAGCATTTT. Encoded protein: CASSMRAGDSNQPQHF.

The chain combines TRBV19 with TRBJ2-3; D call uncertain. The CDR3 totals 16 residues. The germline gives CDR1 LNHDA, CDR2 SQIVND (reference sequence). Trimming removed 6 bases from V and 0 bases from J, with 16 bases in between. CDR3 nucleotides: TGTGCCAGTAGCCCCCTGGGTGTAACTAGCACAGATACGCAGTATTTT. Protein sequence: CASSPLGVTSTDTQYF.

The chain uses TRBV28 and TRBJ2-1; 8 bases align to TRBD2. CDR1 MDHEN and CDR2 SYDVKM come from the germline V gene. The CDR3 spans 13 residues. The trim removed 5 bases at V and 8 bases at J, leaving 5 bases unmatched. The CDR3 sequence: CASSVQLADEQFF. CDR3 DNA: TGTGCCAGCAGTGTTCAACTAGCGGATGAGCAGTTCTTC.

This chain connects TRBV6-6 to TRBJ2-5; D gene unclear. Trimming removed 0 bases from V and 3 bases from J, with 11 bases in between. Per the germline V gene, CDR1 is MNHNY and CDR2 is SVGAGI (reference sequence). CDR3 length: 15 amino acids. CDR3 nucleotides: TGTGCCAGCAGTTACTCTTTTCGGTCAGAAGAGACCCAGTACTTC. It encodes CASSYSFRSEETQYF.

The chain's CDR3 is CASSVSLNYGYTF. The CDR3 nucleotides are TGTGCCAGCAGCGTATCTCTGAACTATGGCTACACCTTC. This chain links TRBV9 with TRBJ1-2; D remains ambiguous. CDR1 and CDR2 (germline): SGDLS, YYNGEE. Trimming removed 1 base at V and 2 bases at J, with 6 bases between. The CDR3 contains 13 residues. Supplemented by reference TRBV9 and TRBJ1-2, the full variable domain reads DSGVTQTPKHLITATGQRVTLRCSPRSGDLSVYWYQQSLDQGLQFLIQYYNGEERAKGNILERFSAQQFPDLHSELNLSSLELGDSALYFCASSVSLNYGYTFGSGTRLTVV.

The chain uses TRBV28 and TRBJ1-1, with TRBD1 as a possible D gene (5 bases). Looked up from germline, CDR1 is MDHEN and CDR2 is SYDVKM. This CDR3 contains 15 residues. Trimming left V 5 bases short and J 0 bases short, with 13 bases between. The CDR3 nucleotides read TGTGCCAGCAGTCGCTGGGTGGGGGTGAACACTGAAGCTTTCTTT. Residues: CASSRWVGVNTEAFF.

J is TRBJ1-1 and V is TRBV28, with TRBD1 as a possible D gene (6 bases). Trimming shortened V by 8 bases and J by 2 bases, and 18 bases separated the two germline ends. The CDR3 has 15 residues. Per germline, CDR1 MDHEN and CDR2 SYDVKM. CDR3 residues: CASRLLRGGNTEAFF. CDR3 in DNA: TGTGCCAGCCGTCTCTTGAGGGGGGGAAACACTGAAGCTTTCTTT.

The V call is TRBV16, the J call TRBJ2-2; TRBD1 matches at 7 bases. After removal of 3 bases from V and 2 bases from J, the junction contained 6 bases not matched to a gene. The CDR3 loop spans 16 amino acids. Germline V gene sequence: CDR1 KGHSY, CDR2 FQNENV. CDR3 sequence: CASSQHRDRNTGELFF. The CDR3 DNA sequence: TGTGCCAGCAGCCAGCACCGGGACAGAAACACCGGGGAGCTGTTTTTT.

The chain carries TRBV9 and TRBJ2-1, with D hard to call. Trimming removed 0 bases from V and 5 bases from J, with 12 bases in between. The CDR3 consists of 15 residues. The germline V gene encodes CDR1 SGDLS and CDR2 YYNGEE. The DNA for the CDR3 is TGTGCCAGCAGCGTAGGGGGTCGGATGGACAATGAGCAGTTCTTC. It specifies CASSVGGRMDNEQFF.

The chain has TRBV11-2 and TRBJ2-7, with D unresolved. Germline V lookup: CDR1 SGHAT, CDR2 FQNNGV. Trimming pared 2 bases from V and 3 bases from J, leaving 11 bases between. The CDR3 is 14 amino acids. CDR3 nucleotides: TGTGCCAGCAGCTTACCGGATAGATACTACGAGCAGTACTTC. Residues: CASSLPDRYYEQYF.

The genes are TRBV15 and TRBJ2-4, with 10 bases that match TRBD1. The V gene end was trimmed by 5 bases and the J gene end by 5 bases; junction bases not matched to a gene: 12. CDR3 size: 17 residues. Germline lookup yields CDR1 LNHNV and CDR2 YYDKDF (reference sequence). The CDR3 is CATSPRRTGGNQNIQYF. The CDR3 DNA sequence: TGTGCCACCAGCCCTCGCCGGACAGGGGGGAACCAAAACATTCAGTACTTC.

The chain couples TRBV6-5 to TRBJ1-1; D is possibly TRBD1 (5 bases). The germline V gene encodes CDR1 MNHEY and CDR2 SVGAGI. The CDR3 has 16 residues. V lost 0 bases, J lost 4 bases, and 15 bases lay in between. CDR3 in DNA: TGTGCCAGCAGTTACTCGTCCGGCCGGGGGGGCACTGAAGCTTTCTTT. Its translation: CASSYSSGRGGTEAFF.

CDR3 nucleotides: TGTGCCAGCAGGTTACAGGGGGCCTACGAGCAGTACTTC. Translation gives CASRLQGAYEQYF. The rearrangement uses TRBV28 and TRBJ2-7; TRBD1 matches 8 bases. With 6 bases clipped from V and 2 bases from J, the junction kept 3 bases outside the gene matches. Germline lookup yields CDR1 MDHEN and CDR2 SYDVKM. The CDR3 spans 13 residues.

The chain recombines TRBV27 with TRBJ2-7; no firm D call. V shed 8 bases and J shed 0 bases, with 8 bases lying between them. Germline V gives CDR1 MNHEY, CDR2 SMNVEV (reference sequence). The CDR3 is 12 residues long. The CDR3 protein is CASASDSYEQYF. DNA for the CDR3: TGTGCCAGCGCATCCGACTCCTACGAGCAGTACTTC.

This chain joins TRBV7-2 and TRBJ1-2; D is uncertain. The germline V and J ends were trimmed by 1 base and 5 bases, with 17 bases remaining between them. Germline-derived CDR1 and CDR2 are SGHTA and FQGNSA. This CDR3 is 16 amino acids long. The CDR3: CASSLDGRGRHYGYTF. The DNA of the CDR3 is TGTGCCAGCAGCTTAGATGGGCGTGGACGGCATTATGGCTACACCTTC.

The chain uses TRBV2 and TRBJ2-2; D may be TRBD2 (6 bases). The CDR3 has 15 residues. Trimming left V 3 bases short and J 4 bases short, with 12 bases between. In germline, CDR1 is SNHLY, CDR2 FYNNEI. The CDR3 DNA sequence: TGTGCCAGCAGTGAGCGGGGAAGTGGCACCGGGGAGCTGTTTTTT. Translation: CASSERGSGTGELFF.

The V call is TRBV6-5, the J call TRBJ1-2, with D perhaps matching TRBD1 (5 bases). Germline CDR1 reads MNHEY; CDR2 reads SVGAGI. V was trimmed by 4 bases and J by 4 bases, leaving 13 bases between them. This CDR3 comprises 14 residues. CDR3 nucleotides: TGTGCCAGCAGTTTTACCGGGACGGCCTATGGCTACACCTTC. Protein: CASSFTGTAYGYTF.